The 15 T cell receptor beta chains reported below all come from one sample, sequenced in a study of cytotoxic CD8 clonotypes in ibrutinib-treated CLL. Data came from immunoSEQ multiplex PCR; TCRdb stores just in-frame clones and leaves some out. The sample shows 33,000 or so clones, roughly 45% of them seen only once. Sequenced here: PBMCs, sampled before ibrutinib treatment. The receptors stem from a human donor with chronic lymphocytic leukemia.

The rearrangement joins TRBV6-5 to TRBJ2-5; 9 nucleotides agree with TRBD2. The germline gives CDR1 MNHEY, CDR2 SVGAGI. The CDR3 totals 15 residues. V was pared by 0 bases and J by 5 bases, with 4 bases of the junction left unmatched. The CDR3 spells CASSYSTSGRETQYF. As DNA, the CDR3 is TGTGCCAGCAGTTACTCGACTAGCGGACGGGAGACCCAGTACTTC.

This chain connects TRBV7-9 to TRBJ2-1; TRBD2 is a possible D gene (7 bases). This CDR3 is built from 13 residues. The V end was cut by 8 bases, the J end by 8 bases, with 16 bases between. The germline gives CDR1 SEHNR, CDR2 FQNEAQ (reference sequence). Here the CDR3 reads CASGRGEIDEQFF. CDR3 bases: TGTGCCAGCGGGAGGGGGGAGATCGATGAGCAGTTCTTC.

The chain has TRBV28 and TRBJ2-7; D might be TRBD2 (5 bases). V lost 10 bases and J 6 bases, leaving 13 bases between the germline ends. CDR1 is MDHEN and CDR2 is SYDVKM in the germline V gene. The CDR3 covers 11 residues. The CDR3 DNA is TGTGCCACCCGAGGACTCCGCGAGCAGTACTTC. Amino acid sequence: CATRGLREQYF.

The chain combines TRBV7-2 with TRBJ2-7, with 13 bases aligning to TRBD2. J lost 0 bases, V lost 1 base, and 3 bases had no gene match. The CDR3 loop spans 17 amino acids. From germline, CDR1 is SGHTA and CDR2 FQGNSA. CDR3 bases: TGTGCCAGCAGCTTAGGACTAGCGGGGGGAAACTCCTACGAGCAGTACTTC. Protein product: CASSLGLAGGNSYEQYF.

The chain links TRBV28 to TRBJ2-3; D is ambiguous. Trimming removed 6 bases at V and 10 bases at J, with 14 bases between. The CDR3 runs 12 residues. Germline CDR1 and CDR2: MDHEN and SYDVKM. The CDR3 is CASSRLPRAQYF. CDR3 sequence (DNA): TGTGCCAGCAGCCGATTGCCTCGGGCGCAGTATTTT.

V and J are TRBV7-8 and TRBJ2-7, with D possibly matching TRBD2 (6 bases). This CDR3 is built from 16 residues. CDR1 is SGHVS and CDR2 is FQNEAQ in the germline V gene. V was trimmed by 5 bases and J by 2 bases, leaving 19 bases between them. The CDR3 reads CASSKGGGKLTYEQYF. The CDR3 DNA reads TGTGCCAGCAGCAAAGGTGGGGGGAAATTAACCTACGAGCAGTACTTC.

A few counts support this clone. The rearrangement uses TRBV29-1 and TRBJ1-2; tentatively, D is TRBD1 (5 bases). Trimming took 5 bases from V and 3 from J, leaving 19 bases between them. CDR3 size: 15 residues. Germline CDR1 SQVTM, CDR2 ANQGSEA. CDR3 bases: TGCAGCGTTACCTTAACCTCAAGGGGCTACTATGGCTACACCTTC. It specifies CSVTLTSRGYYGYTF. Full variable domain (missing parts from reference TRBV29-1 and TRBJ1-2): SAVISQKPSRDICQRGTSLTIQCQVDSQVTMMFWYRQQPGQSLTLIATANQGSEATYESGFVIDKFPISRPNLTFSTLTVSNMSPEDSSIYLCSVTLTSRGYYGYTFGSGTRLTVV.

J is TRBJ2-7 and V is TRBV7-2, with D perhaps matching TRBD2 (5 bases). Trimming left V 5 bases short and J 2 bases short, with 13 bases between. Germline V gene data show CDR1 as SGHTA and CDR2 as FQGNSA. This CDR3 comprises 14 residues. The CDR3 DNA sequence: TGTGCCAGCAGCCCAGGACTTCTCCCCTACGAGCAGTACTTC. Its translation is CASSPGLLPYEQYF. The full variable domain, in which reference TRBV7-2 and TRBJ2-7 provide the parts outside the CDR3, is GAGVSQSPSNKVTEKGKDVELRCDPISGHTALYWYRQSLGQGLEFLIYFQGNSAPDKSGLPSDRFSAERTGGSVSTLTIQRTQQEDSAVYLCASSPGLLPYEQYFGPGTRLTVT.

The J gene is TRBJ2-5, the V gene TRBV10-3; 9 nucleotides agree with TRBD2. V lost 6 bases, J lost 3 bases, and 5 bases stayed unmatched. This CDR3 is built from 14 residues. Germline V gives CDR1 ENHRY, CDR2 SYGVKD. The CDR3, as DNA: TGTGCCATCAGCCTAATAGCGGGGGAAGAGACCCAGTACTTC. Translated: CAISLIAGEETQYF.

The chain couples TRBV10-1 to TRBJ2-7, with 7 bases that match TRBD1. The J segment lost 2 bases and the V segment lost 2 bases, leaving 6 bases of the junction unmatched. Germline V CDR1 and CDR2: WNHNN, SYGVQD (reference sequence). This CDR3 has 15 residues. The CDR3 is CASSEAGTATYEQYF. CDR3 sequence (DNA): TGCGCCAGCAGTGAGGCCGGGACAGCTACCTACGAGCAGTACTTC.

This rearrangement joins TRBV14 to TRBJ2-1; 9 bases are a match to TRBD2. CDR1 and CDR2 (germline): SGHDN, FVKESK. With V trimmed by 7 bases and J by 2 bases, 6 bases remained unmatched. The CDR3 extends over 15 amino acids. The CDR3 sequence is CASTLSGGTYNEQFF. CDR3 sequence (DNA): TGTGCCAGCACCCTTAGCGGGGGAACCTACAATGAGCAGTTCTTC.

The V and J genes are TRBV2 and TRBJ2-5, with TRBD2 matching 11 bases. V lost 4 bases to trimming and J lost 4 bases; unmatched junction nucleotides: 5. The CDR3 loop spans 15 amino acids. Germline assignment: CDR1 SNHLY and CDR2 FYNNEI. The CDR3 spells CASSGKLAGAETQYF. The DNA of the CDR3 is TGTGCCAGCAGTGGGAAACTAGCGGGGGCAGAGACCCAGTACTTC.

This clone was seen a handful of times. The chain has TRBV27 and TRBJ2-1; weak D call: TRBD2 (5 bases). CDR1 and CDR2 from the germline V gene are MNHEY and SMNVEV (reference sequence). This CDR3 has 13 residues. The V gene lost 5 bases and the J gene lost 5 bases, with 10 bases spanning the gap. CDR3 in DNA: TGTGCCAGCAGTAGCGGAGTACACAATGAGCAGTTCTTC. This gives the protein CASSSGVHNEQFF.

This chain connects TRBV19 to TRBJ2-2; D is possibly TRBD1 (6 bases). CDR1 is LNHDA and CDR2 is SQIVND in the germline V gene (reference sequence). This CDR3 is built from 15 residues. V lost 5 bases and J 6 bases, leaving 16 bases between the germline ends. The CDR3: CASSFPPTGAGELFF. CDR3 nucleotides: TGTGCCAGTAGTTTTCCTCCGACAGGAGCCGGGGAGCTGTTTTTT.

The V gene is TRBV4-1, the J gene TRBJ2-3; 10 bases are shared with TRBD2. CDR3 length: 16 residues. Germline values: CDR1 MGHRA, CDR2 YSYEKL. V was clipped by 1 base and J by 1 base; unmatched bases: 2. The CDR3 DNA sequence: TGCGCCAGCAGCCAAGCTAGCGGGGGAGGCACAGATACGCAGTATTTT. This gives the protein CASSQASGGGTDTQYF.